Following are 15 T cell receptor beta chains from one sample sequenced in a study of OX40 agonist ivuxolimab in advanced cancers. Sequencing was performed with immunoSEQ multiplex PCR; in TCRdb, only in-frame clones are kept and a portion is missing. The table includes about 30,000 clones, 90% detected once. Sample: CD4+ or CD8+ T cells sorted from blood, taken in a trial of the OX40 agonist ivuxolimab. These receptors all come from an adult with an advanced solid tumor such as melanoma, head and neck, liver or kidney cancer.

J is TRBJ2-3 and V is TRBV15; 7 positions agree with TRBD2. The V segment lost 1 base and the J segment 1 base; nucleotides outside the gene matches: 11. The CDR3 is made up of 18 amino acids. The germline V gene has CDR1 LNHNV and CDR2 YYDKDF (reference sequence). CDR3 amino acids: CATSRVPLAGVGTDTQYF. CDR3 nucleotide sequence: TGTGCCACCAGCAGAGTCCCTTTAGCGGGTGTGGGCACAGATACGCAGTATTTT.

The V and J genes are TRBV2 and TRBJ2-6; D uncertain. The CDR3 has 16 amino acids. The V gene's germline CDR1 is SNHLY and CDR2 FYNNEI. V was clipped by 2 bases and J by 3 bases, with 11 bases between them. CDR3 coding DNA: TGTGCCAGCAGTGAATATTTTGGTCGTGGGGCCAACGTCCTGACTTTC. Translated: CASSEYFGRGANVLTF.

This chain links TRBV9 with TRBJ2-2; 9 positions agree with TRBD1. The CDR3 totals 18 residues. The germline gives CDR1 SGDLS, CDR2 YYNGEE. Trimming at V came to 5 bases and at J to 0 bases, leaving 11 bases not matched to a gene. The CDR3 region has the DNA TGTGCCAGCAGGGGGGTGGGACAGGGCCCCCCGAACACCGGGGAGCTGTTTTTT. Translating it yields CASRGVGQGPPNTGELFF.

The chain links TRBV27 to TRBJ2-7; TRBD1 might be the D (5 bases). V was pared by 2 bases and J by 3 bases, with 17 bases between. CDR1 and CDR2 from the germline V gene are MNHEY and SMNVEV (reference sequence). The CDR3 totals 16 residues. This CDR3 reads CASSLLGAEDYYEQYF. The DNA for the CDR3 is TGTGCCAGCAGTTTACTTGGGGCAGAAGATTACTACGAGCAGTACTTC.

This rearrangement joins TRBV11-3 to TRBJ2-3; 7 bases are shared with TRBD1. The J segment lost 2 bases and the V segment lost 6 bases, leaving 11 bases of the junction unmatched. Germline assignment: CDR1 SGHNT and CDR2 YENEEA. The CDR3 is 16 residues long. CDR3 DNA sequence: TGTGCCAGCAGACAAGAGACAGGGTCCTACACAGATACGCAGTATTTT. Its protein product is CASRQETGSYTDTQYF.

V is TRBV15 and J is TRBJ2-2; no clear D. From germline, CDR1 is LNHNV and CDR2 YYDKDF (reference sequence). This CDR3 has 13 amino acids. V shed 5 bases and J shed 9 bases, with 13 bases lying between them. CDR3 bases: TGTGCCACCAGCGTATCTCGCGGCCGGGAGCTGTTTTTT. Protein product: CATSVSRGRELFF.

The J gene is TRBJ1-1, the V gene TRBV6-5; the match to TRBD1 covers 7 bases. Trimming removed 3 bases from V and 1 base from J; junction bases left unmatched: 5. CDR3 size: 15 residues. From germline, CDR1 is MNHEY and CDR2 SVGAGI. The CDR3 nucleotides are TGTGCCAGCAGTTATGTCAGGGGGGGGAACACTGAAGCTTTCTTT. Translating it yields CASSYVRGGNTEAFF.

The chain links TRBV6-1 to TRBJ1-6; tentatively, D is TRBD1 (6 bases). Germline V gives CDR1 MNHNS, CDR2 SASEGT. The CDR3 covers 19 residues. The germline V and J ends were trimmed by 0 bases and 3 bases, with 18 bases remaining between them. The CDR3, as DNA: TGTGCCAGCAGTGAAGCCAAACCGGGACAATCGCTCTATAATTCACCCCTCCACTTT. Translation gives CASSEAKPGQSLYNSPLHF.

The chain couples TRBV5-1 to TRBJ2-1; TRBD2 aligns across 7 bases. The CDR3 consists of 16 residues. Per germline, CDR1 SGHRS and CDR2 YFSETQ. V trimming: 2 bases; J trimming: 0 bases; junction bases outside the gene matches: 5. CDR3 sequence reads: CASSFLWTSSYNEQFF. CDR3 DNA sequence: TGCGCCAGCAGCTTTCTCTGGACTAGCTCCTACAATGAGCAGTTCTTC.

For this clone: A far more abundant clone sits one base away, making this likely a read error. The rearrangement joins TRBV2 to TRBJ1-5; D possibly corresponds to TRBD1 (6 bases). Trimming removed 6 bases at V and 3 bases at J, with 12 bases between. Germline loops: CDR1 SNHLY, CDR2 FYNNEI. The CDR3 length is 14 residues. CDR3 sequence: CASRDRYINQPQHF. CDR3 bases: TGTGCCAGCAGGGACAGATATATCAATCAGCCCCAGCATTTT.

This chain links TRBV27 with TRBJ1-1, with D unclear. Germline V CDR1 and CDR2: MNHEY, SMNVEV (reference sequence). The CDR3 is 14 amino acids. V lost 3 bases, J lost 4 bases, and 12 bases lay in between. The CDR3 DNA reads TGTGCCAGCAGTTTCAGCGGACTGTCCACTGAAGCTTTCTTT. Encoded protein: CASSFSGLSTEAFF.

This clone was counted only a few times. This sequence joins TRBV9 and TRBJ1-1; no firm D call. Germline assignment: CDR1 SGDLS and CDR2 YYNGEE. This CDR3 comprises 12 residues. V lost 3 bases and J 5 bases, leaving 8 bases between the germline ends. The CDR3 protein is CASSGAGTEAFF. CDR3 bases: TGTGCCAGCAGCGGAGCCGGGACTGAAGCTTTCTTT.

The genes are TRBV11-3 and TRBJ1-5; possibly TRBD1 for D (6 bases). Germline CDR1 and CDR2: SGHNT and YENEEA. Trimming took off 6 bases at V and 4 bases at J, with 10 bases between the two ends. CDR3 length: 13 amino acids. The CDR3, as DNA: TGTGCCAGCAGATGTACAGGGAATCAGCCCCAGCATTTT. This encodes CASRCTGNQPQHF.

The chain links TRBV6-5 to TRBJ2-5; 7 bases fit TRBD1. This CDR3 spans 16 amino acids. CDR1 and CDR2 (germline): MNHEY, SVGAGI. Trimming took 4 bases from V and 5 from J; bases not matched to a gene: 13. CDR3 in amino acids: CASSSQEQGLEETQYF. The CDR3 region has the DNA TGTGCCAGCAGTTCCCAAGAACAGGGGTTGGAGGAGACCCAGTACTTC.

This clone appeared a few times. In DNA form, the CDR3 reads TGTGCCAGCAGCTTCGGTAGCGGGACGTACGAGCAGTACTTC. Amino acid sequence: CASSFGSGTYEQYF. The chain combines TRBV11-3 with TRBJ2-7, with 8 positions matching TRBD2. Per the germline V gene, CDR1 is SGHNT and CDR2 is YENEEA. The trim removed 3 bases at V and 4 bases at J, leaving 5 bases unmatched. The CDR3 is 14 amino acids.